The 5 T cell receptor beta chains below come from one sample, sequenced in a study of blood T cell repertoires in COVID-19. Data came from immunoSEQ multiplex PCR; TCRdb stores just in-frame clones and leaves some out. The table has about 230,000 clones, approximately 87% seen once; the top ten hold approximately 2.6%. Input material: peripheral blood. The source of these receptors is a woman aged 70 to 79 with active or convalescent COVID-19.

V gene TRBV2 combines with J gene TRBJ1-6, with D possibly TRBD1 on 5 matching bases. CDR1 and CDR2 from the germline V gene are SNHLY and FYNNEI. The CDR3 is made up of 13 amino acids. V was pared by 6 bases and J by 5 bases, with 8 bases between. CDR3 protein: CASRTDDNSPLHF. The DNA of the CDR3 is TGTGCCAGCAGGACAGACGATAATTCACCCCTCCACTTT.

The rearrangement links TRBV5-1 to TRBJ2-5, with 11 bases lining up with TRBD2. The CDR3 is 17 amino acids. V was clipped by 4 bases and J by 7 bases; unmatched bases: 15. Germline V gene lookup returns CDR1 SGHRS and CDR2 YFSETQ. CDR3 sequence: CASSRTSGGALRGTQYF. CDR3 in DNA: TGCGCCAGCAGCCGAACTAGCGGGGGAGCCCTCCGGGGGACCCAGTACTTC.

The V gene is TRBV7-2, the J gene TRBJ2-7; the match to TRBD1 covers 8 bases. Trimming took 3 bases from V and 3 from J; bases not matched to a gene: 4. CDR1 SGHTA and CDR2 FQGNSA come from the germline V gene. The CDR3 has 14 residues. In DNA form, the CDR3 reads TGTGCCAGCAGCTTTAACAGGGGGAGCTACGAGCAGTACTTC. Protein sequence: CASSFNRGSYEQYF.

This clone occurred a few times. This sequence joins TRBV18 and TRBJ1-6, with 9 positions matching TRBD1. Trimming cost V 2 bases and J 7 bases; bases outside gene matches: 3. Germline CDR1 and CDR2: KGHSH and LQKENI. The CDR3 contains 15 residues. The CDR3 protein is CASSPSTGGNSPLHF. The CDR3 DNA sequence: TGTGCCAGCTCACCATCCACAGGGGGCAATTCACCCCTCCACTTT.

This CDR3 is CSAEPHYEQYF. CDR3 in DNA: TGCAGTGCGGAGCCTCACTACGAGCAGTACTTC. This chain links TRBV20-1 with TRBJ2-7, with unresolved D. Germline-derived CDR1 and CDR2 are DFQATT and SNEGSKA (reference sequence). The CDR3 sequence is 11 residues long. Trimming removed 6 bases from V and 3 bases from J, with 9 bases in between.